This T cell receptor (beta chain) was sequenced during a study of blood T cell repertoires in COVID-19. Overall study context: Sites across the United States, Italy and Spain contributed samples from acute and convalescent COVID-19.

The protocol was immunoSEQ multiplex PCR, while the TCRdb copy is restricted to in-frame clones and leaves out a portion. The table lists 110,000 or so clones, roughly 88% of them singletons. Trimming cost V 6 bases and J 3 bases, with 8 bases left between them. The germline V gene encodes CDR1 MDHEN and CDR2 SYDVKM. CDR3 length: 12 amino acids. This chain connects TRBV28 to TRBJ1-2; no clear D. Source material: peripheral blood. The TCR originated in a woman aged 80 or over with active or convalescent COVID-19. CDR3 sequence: CASSPSDYGYTF. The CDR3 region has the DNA TGTGCCAGCAGCCCATCGGACTATGGCTACACCTTC.